This is a list of T cell receptor beta chains from one sample in a study of shared clonotypes between healthy human individuals. TCRdb's table, derived via immunoSEQ multiplex PCR, lists solely in-frame clones and lacks some. Of roughly 720,000 clones listed, about 90% are singletons. Specimen: memory CD8+ T cells from PBMCs. Receptors originate from a man between 18 and 29 years old in good health. Some clones in this sample may be carry-over from other donors' samples. Each CDR3 is given with its conserved first and last residue. D genes are given only for firm matches. A row's size may be missing; if present it is once, few, many or a size class.

TRBJ2-2	.	.	TRBV29-1	TGCAGCGCCCGTGGGCCAGGGAACACCGGGGAGCTGTTTTTT	CSARGPGNTGELFF
TRBJ2-3	.	TRBD1	TRBV9	TGTGCCAGCAGCGTAGGGTCGGGGACAGCTAGCACAGATACGCAGTATTTT	CASSVGSGTASTDTQYF
TRBJ2-7	.	TRBD2	TRBV6-1	TGTGCCAGCAGTGGGAGTCGAGGACTAGCGGACGAGCAGTACTTC	CASSGSRGLADEQYF
TRBJ2-1	.	.	TRBV9	TGTGCCAGCAGCGTAGGGGCTAACTCCTACAATGAGCAGTTCTTC	CASSVGANSYNEQFF
TRBJ2-5	.	.	TRBV11-2	TGTGCCAGCAGCTCCCGAAGCGGGGAGACCCAGTACTTC	CASSSRSGETQYF
TRBJ2-1	few	TRBD2	TRBV7-3	TGTGCCAGCAGCTTAGCGGGAGTGAGGAATGAGCAGTTCTTC	CASSLAGVRNEQFF
TRBJ2-3	once	TRBD2	TRBV28	TGTGCCAGCAGTTTAAGGCTAGCGGGAGTTCGGACAGATACGCAGTATTTT	CASSLRLAGVRTDTQYF
TRBJ2-3	.	.	TRBV6-6	TGTGCCAGCAAAGAAGAGATACCCACAGATACGCAGTATTTT	CASKEEIPTDTQYF
TRBJ2-5	.	.	TRBV9	TGTGCCAGCAGCGTAACGGTGGGAGGGGGCCAAGAGACCCAGTACTTC	CASSVTVGGGQETQYF
TRBJ2-3	.	.	TRBV28	TGTGCCAGCAGTTTTGGGGCAGGGGGCACAGATACGCAGTATTTT	CASSFGAGGTDTQYF
TRBJ2-1	.	.	TRBV7-3	TGTGCCAGCAGCCCCACCCCCGCCTACAATGAGCAGTTCTTC	CASSPTPAYNEQFF
TRBJ2-3	once	TRBD1	TRBV18	TGTGCCAGCTCACCAGACAGGGTTAGCACAGATACGCAGTATTTT	CASSPDRVSTDTQYF
TRBJ2-5	.	.	TRBV6-6	TGTGCCAGCAGTTACTCGAACCAAGAGACCCAGTACTTC	CASSYSNQETQYF
TRBJ1-1	.	TRBD1	TRBV27	TGTGCCAGCAGTTTATCCCCGACAGGGGAGGAATACACTGAAGCTTTCTTT	CASSLSPTGEEYTEAFF
TRBJ1-1	.	.	TRBV5-4	TGTGCCAGCAGCGGGGGGACTGAAGCTTTCTTT	CASSGGTEAFF
TRBJ2-7	once	.	TRBV27	TGTGCCAGCAGTTTAAGTAGAACCTACGAGCAGTACTTC	CASSLSRTYEQYF
TRBJ2-1	.	TRBD2	TRBV9	TGTGCCAGCAGCGTAGTGGTTAGCGGGAGTATGGTCAGGCCCAGTGAGCAGTTCTTC	CASSVVVSGSMVRPSEQFF
TRBJ2-3	.	.	TRBV5-8	TGTGCCAGCAGCTTGACGGCGACAGATACGCAGTATTTT	CASSLTATDTQYF
TRBJ2-2	.	.	TRBV6-5	TGTGCCAGCAGGGCAGGGGGGACCGGGGAGCTGTTTTTT	CASRAGGTGELFF
TRBJ2-7	.	.	TRBV7-6	TGTGCCAGCAGCGACCGGGACCGCAGCTCCTACGAGCAGTACTTC	CASSDRDRSSYEQYF